This T cell receptor (beta chain) was identified in a study of vaccination effects on CD4 cells after COVID-19. Looking at the study overall: Once vaccinated, a few convalescent patients were sampled both early and late afterward.

Following culture for 9 to 11 days, CD4+ T cells were isolated. The person's infection with SARS-CoV-2, confirmed by PCR, took place between March and December 2020. Every participant took two doses of the BNT162b2 or mRNA-1273 vaccine. On day 3 and again on day 7, half the medium was replaced with IL-2 medium. Whole-study findings and limits: Long after vaccination, the clones induced by infection and by vaccine shrank markedly in size. There were few convalescent patients in the study and no early post-infection timepoints.

There are 14 residues in the CDR3. In germline, CDR1 is SGHRS, CDR2 YFSETQ. The V and J ends lost 6 bases and 7 bases respectively, with 14 bases between them. A word on this clone: Its antigen is undetermined.

Sequenced by immunoSEQ multiplex PCR; TCRdb stores in-frame clones only, minus some. The sample has about 50,000 clones, 65% to 80% seen once; the top ten hold 4.5% to 5.5%. The source of this sequence is a human donor who had a prior SARS-CoV-2 infection. The sequencing used CD4+ T cells from PBMCs cultured without peptide, collected after COVID-19 vaccination. The rearrangement joins TRBV5-1 to TRBJ1-6; a possible D gene is TRBD1 (5 bases). The DNA of the CDR3 is TGCGCCAGCATGCTTGGGACGGCCAATTCACCCCTCCACTTT. Its translation is CASMLGTANSPLHF. The full variable domain, completed using reference TRBV5-1 and TRBJ1-6, is KAGVTQTPRYLIKTRGQQVTLSCSPISGHRSVSWYQQTPGQGLQFLFEYFSETQRNKGNFPGRFSGRQFSNSRSEMNVSTLELGDSALYLCASMLGTANSPLHFGNGTRLTVT.